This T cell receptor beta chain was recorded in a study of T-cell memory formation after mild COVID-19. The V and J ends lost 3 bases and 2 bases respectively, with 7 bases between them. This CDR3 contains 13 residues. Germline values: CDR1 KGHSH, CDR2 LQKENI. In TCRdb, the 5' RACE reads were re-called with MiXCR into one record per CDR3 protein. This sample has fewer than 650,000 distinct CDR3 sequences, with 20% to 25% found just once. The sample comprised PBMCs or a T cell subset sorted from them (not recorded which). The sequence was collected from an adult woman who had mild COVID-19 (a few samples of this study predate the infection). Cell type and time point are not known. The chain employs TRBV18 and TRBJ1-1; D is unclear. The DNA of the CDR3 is TGTGCCAGCTCACCTGCAGCTAACACTGAAGCTTTCTTT. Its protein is CASSPAANTEAFF.